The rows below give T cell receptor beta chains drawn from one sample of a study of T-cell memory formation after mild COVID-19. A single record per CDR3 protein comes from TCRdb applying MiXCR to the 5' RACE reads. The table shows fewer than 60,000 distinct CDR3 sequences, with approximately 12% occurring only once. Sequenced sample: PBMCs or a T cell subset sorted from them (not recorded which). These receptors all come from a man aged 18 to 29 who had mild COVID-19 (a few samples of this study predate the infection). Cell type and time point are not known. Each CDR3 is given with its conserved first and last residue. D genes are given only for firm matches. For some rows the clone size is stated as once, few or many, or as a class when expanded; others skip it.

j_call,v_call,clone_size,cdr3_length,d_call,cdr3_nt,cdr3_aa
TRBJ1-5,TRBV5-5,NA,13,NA,TGTGCCAGCAGCTTGGCAACAGCCAAACCCCAGCATTTT,CASSLATAKPQHF
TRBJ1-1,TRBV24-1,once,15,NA,TGTGCCACCACCGGGGCCGCGGTAAGTCACACTGAAGCTTTCTTT,CATTGAAVSHTEAFF
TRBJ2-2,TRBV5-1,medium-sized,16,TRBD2,TGCGCCAGCAGCCCCCTAGCGGGGGGGAACACCGGGGAGCTGTTTTTT,CASSPLAGGNTGELFF
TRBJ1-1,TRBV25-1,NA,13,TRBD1,TGTGCCAGCAGTGAATGGGGACAGGAAGAAGCTTTCTTT,CASSEWGQEEAFF
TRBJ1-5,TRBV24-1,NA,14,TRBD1,TGTGCCACCAGTGATGTAACAGGGGATCAGCCCCAGCATTTT,CATSDVTGDQPQHF
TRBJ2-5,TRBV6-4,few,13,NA,TGTGCCAGCAGCCCCAGGGAGGGGGGGACCCAGTACTTC,CASSPREGGTQYF
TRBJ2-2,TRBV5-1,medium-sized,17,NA,TGCGCCAGCAGCTCGAACGGGGCTAACGCGAACACCGGGGAGCTGTTTTTT,CASSSNGANANTGELFF
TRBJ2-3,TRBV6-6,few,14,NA,TGTGCCAGCAGCAAGCTAGCGTTGACAGATACGCAGTATTTT,CASSKLALTDTQYF
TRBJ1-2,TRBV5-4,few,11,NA,TGTGCCAGCAGCGCCACAGGGTACTACACCTTC,CASSATGYYTF
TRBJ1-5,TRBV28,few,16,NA,TGTGCCAGCAGTTTACACCCTCGGGTCTTCAATCAGCCCCAGCATTTT,CASSLHPRVFNQPQHF
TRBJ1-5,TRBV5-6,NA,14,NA,TGTGCCAGCAGCTTAATCGGGAAGAATCAGCCCCAGCATTTT,CASSLIGKNQPQHF
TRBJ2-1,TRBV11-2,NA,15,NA,TGTGCCAGCAGCTCGCCTGCGGGAAAAGGGAATGAGCAGTTCTTC,CASSSPAGKGNEQFF
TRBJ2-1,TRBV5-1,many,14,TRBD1,TGCGCCAGCAGCTTGGAGGGGGCCCCCGATGAGCAGTTCTTC,CASSLEGAPDEQFF
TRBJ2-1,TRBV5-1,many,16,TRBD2,TGCGCCAGCAGCGTCGGGGGGACGAGCTCCTACAATGAGCAGTTCTTC,CASSVGGTSSYNEQFF
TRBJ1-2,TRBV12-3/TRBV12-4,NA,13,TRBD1,TGTGCCAGCAGCCCTACAGGGGTGGAAGGCTACACCTTC,CASSPTGVEGYTF
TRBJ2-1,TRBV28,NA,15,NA,TGTGCCAGCAGTTATCAGGACCGTTGGGGAGATGAGCAGTTCTTC,CASSYQDRWGDEQFF
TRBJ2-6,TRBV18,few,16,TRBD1,TGTGCCAGCTCACCACTACAGGGGCAGGGGGCCAACGTCCTGACTTTC,CASSPLQGQGANVLTF
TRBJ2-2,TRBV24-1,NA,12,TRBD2,TGTGCCACCAGGGCGGGAGCCGGGGAGCTGTTTTTT,CATRAGAGELFF
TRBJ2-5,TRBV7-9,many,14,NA,TGTGCCAGCAAACCCGCCTTAGTAGAAGAGACCCAGTACTTC,CASKPALVEETQYF
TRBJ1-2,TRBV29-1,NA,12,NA,TGCAGCGTTGAAGAGGTCGTCAGGAGCTACACCTTC,CSVEEVVRSYTF
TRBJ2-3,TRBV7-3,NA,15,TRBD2,TGTGCCAGCAGCTCTAGCGGGGGCGGGAGAGATACGCAGTATTTT,CASSSSGGGRDTQYF
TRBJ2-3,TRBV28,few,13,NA,TGTGCCAGCAGTTTGGATGGGTCAGATACGCAGTATTTT,CASSLDGSDTQYF
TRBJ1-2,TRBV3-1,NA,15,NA,TGTGCCAGCAGCCAAGGGCCTCAAGCGGGCTATGGCTACACCTTC,CASSQGPQAGYGYTF
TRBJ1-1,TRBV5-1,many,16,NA,TGCGCCAGCAAGGTGAGGTTGGAAGGCTGGGGCACTGAAGCTTTCTTT,CASKVRLEGWGTEAFF
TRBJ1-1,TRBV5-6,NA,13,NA,TGTGCCAGCAGCCGCGTGGGACGAGGCGAAGCTTTCTTT,CASSRVGRGEAFF
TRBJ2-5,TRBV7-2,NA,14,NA,TGTGCCAGCAGCTTTGGGGACCCTGGAGAGACCCAGTACTTC,CASSFGDPGETQYF
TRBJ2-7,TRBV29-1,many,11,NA,TGCAGCGCCCGCGGGGTCTACGAGCAGTACTTC,CSARGVYEQYF
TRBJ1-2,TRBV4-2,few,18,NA,TGTGCCAGCAGCCAAGTTATCGAGGCGGAACAGACGGGCTATGGCTACACCTTC,CASSQVIEAEQTGYGYTF
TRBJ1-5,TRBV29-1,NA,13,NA,TGCAGCGCAAGGGTAAGCCTTAATCAGCCCCAGCATTTT,CSARVSLNQPQHF